The clone carrying this TCR beta chain was seen a few times. The antigen is unknown. This sample stems from a study of cytomegalovirus exposure and HLA in healthy donors. Study-wide results and caveats: Earlier analysis looked at TCR beta V segments, and most were productive about 87% or about 30% of the time. A link between a missense DCLRE1C variant and TCR beta V- and J-gene trimming emerged from a later analysis. Three CMV-associated chains proved CMV antigen-specific in vitro.

The V and J ends lost 1 base and 5 bases, in that order; junction bases with no gene match: 7. This CDR3 spans 16 amino acids. Germline V gives CDR1 SGHAT, CDR2 FQNNGV. Both 60 Vbeta primers and 13 Jbeta primers went into the PCR. TCRdb's copy holds only in-frame clones and misses some; the assay was immunoSEQ multiplex PCR. Of approximately 100,000 clones in the sample, around 67% were seen once. Input material: PBMCs. The rearrangement uses TRBV11-2 and TRBJ2-5, with TRBD2 matching over 10 bases. The receptor was derived from a woman in her forties or fifties in good health and CMV-seronegative. The CDR3 protein is CASSLGPSGRYETQYF. In DNA, the CDR3 is TGTGCCAGCAGCTTAGGCCCTAGCGGGAGATATGAGACCCAGTACTTC. The variable domain in full, with the rest retrieved from reference TRBV11-2 and TRBJ2-5, is EAGVAQSPRYKIIEKRQSVAFWCNPISGHATLYWYQQILGQGPKLLIQFQNNGVVDDSQLPKDRFSAERLKGVDSTLKIQPAKLEDSAVYLCASSLGPSGRYETQYFGPGTRLLVL.